This T cell receptor (beta chain) was captured in a study of blood T cell repertoires in COVID-19. Profiled with immunoSEQ multiplex PCR; TCRdb holds only in-frame clones, not every one. The table records some 99,000 clones, roughly 85% of them present only once. Trimming left V 7 bases short and J 1 base short, with 14 bases between. The CDR3 sequence is 14 residues long. CDR1 and CDR2 (germline): SGHRS, YFSETQ. Sequenced material: peripheral blood. This receptor was identified in a man between 65 and 85 years old with acute or convalescent COVID-19. The J gene is TRBJ1-1, the V gene TRBV5-1; D gene unclear. CDR3 residues: CASRWWGANTEAFF. CDR3 bases: TGCGCCAGCCGCTGGTGGGGAGCGAACACTGAAGCTTTCTTT.